Listed here are 2 T cell receptor beta chains from one sample, sequenced in a study of cytomegalovirus exposure and HLA in healthy donors. PCR used 60 Vbeta primers and 13 Jbeta primers. The protocol was immunoSEQ multiplex PCR, while the TCRdb copy is restricted to in-frame clones and leaves out a portion. This repertoire shows 60,000 to 80,000 clones, over 50% found once; its top ten account for roughly 2.8%. The source material was PBMCs. These receptors all come from a man younger than 45 in good health and CMV-seronegative.

CDR3 DNA: TGTGCCAGCAGTTTATCGCGATCCTACGAGCAGTACTTC. This codes for CASSLSRSYEQYF. This chain joins TRBV27 and TRBJ2-7; D remains unclear. Trimming removed 0 bases from V and 1 base from J, with 4 bases in between. The CDR3 length is 13 residues. The germline CDR1 and CDR2 sequences are MNHEY and SMNVEV (reference sequence).

The chain carries TRBV6-1 and TRBJ1-1; D is possibly TRBD1 (6 bases). V lost 4 bases to trimming and J lost 4 bases, with 16 bases between them. The CDR3 loop spans 15 amino acids. Per germline, CDR1 MNHNS and CDR2 SASEGT. The CDR3 bases are TGTGCCAGCAGTGGACTATCAGGGGTAGGCACTGAAGCTTTCTTT. It specifies CASSGLSGVGTEAFF.